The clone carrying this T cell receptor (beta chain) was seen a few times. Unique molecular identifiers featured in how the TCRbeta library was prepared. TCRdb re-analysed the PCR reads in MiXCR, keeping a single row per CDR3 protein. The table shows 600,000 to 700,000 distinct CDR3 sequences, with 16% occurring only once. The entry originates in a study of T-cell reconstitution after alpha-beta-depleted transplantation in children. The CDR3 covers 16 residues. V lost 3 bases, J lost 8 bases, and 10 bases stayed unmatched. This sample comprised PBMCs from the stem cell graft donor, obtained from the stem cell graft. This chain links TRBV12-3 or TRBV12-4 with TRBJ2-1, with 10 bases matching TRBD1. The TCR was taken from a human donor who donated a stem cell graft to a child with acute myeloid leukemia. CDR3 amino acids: CASSLGGTGVFDEQFF. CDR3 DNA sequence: TGTGCCAGCAGTTTGGGGGGGACAGGGGTGTTCGATGAGCAGTTCTTC.